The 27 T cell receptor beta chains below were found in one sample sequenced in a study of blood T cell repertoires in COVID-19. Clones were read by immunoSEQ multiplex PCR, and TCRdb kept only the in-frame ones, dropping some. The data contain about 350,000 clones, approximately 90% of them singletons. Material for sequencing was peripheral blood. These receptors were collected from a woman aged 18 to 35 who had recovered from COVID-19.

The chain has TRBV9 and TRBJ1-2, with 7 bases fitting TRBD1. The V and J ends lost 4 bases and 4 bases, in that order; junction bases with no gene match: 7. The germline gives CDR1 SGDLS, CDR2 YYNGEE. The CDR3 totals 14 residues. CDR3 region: CASSPDRARYGYTF. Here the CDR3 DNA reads TGTGCCAGCAGCCCCGACAGGGCCCGCTATGGCTACACCTTC.

The CDR3, as DNA: TGCGCCAGCGTACTAGCGGGGGGGTCGCCCTACAATGAGCAGTTCTTC. Translation: CASVLAGGSPYNEQFF. The chain employs TRBV5-1 and TRBJ2-1; 13 bases align to TRBD2. J gave up 2 bases and V 7 bases, and 6 bases lay outside the gene matches. CDR1 is SGHRS and CDR2 is YFSETQ in the germline V gene. The CDR3 covers 16 residues.

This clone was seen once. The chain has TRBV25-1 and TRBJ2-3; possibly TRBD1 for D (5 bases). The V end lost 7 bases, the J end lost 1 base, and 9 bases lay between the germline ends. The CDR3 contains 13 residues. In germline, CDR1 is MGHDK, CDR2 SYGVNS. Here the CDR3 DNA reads TGTGCCAGCACCAGGGATGGCACAGATACGCAGTATTTT. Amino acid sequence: CASTRDGTDTQYF.

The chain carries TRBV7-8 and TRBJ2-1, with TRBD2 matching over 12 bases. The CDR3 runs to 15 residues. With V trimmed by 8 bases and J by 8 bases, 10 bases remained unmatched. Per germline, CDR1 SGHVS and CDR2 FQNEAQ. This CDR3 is CASGFLAGGPHEQFF. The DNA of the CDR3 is TGTGCCAGCGGTTTTCTAGCGGGAGGGCCGCATGAGCAGTTCTTC. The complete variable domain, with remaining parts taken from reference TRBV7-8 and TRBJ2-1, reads GAGVSQSPRYKVAKRGQDVALRCDPISGHVSLFWYQQALGQGPEFLTYFQNEAQLDKSGLPSDRFFAERPEGSVSTLKIQRTQQEDSAVYLCASGFLAGGPHEQFFGPGTRLTVL.

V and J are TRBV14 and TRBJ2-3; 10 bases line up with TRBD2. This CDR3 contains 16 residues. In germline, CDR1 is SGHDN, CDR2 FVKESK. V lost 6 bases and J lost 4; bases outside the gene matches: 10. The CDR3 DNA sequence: TGTGCCAGCAGTCAGGGACTAGCGATAAGCGCAGATACGCAGTATTTT. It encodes CASSQGLAISADTQYF.

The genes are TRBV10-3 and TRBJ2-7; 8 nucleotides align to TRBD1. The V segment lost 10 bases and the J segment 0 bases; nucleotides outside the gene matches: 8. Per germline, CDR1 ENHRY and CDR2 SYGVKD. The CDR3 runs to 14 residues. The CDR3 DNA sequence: TGTGCCACCGAGAACAGGGGGGACTCCTACGAGCAGTACGTC. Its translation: CATENRGDSYEQYV.

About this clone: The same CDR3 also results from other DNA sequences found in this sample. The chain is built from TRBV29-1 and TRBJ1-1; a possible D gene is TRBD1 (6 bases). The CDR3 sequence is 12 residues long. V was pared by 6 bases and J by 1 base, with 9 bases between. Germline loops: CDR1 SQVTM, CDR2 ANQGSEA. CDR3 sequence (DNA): TGCAGCGTCGGACAGCAGAACACTGAAGCTTTCTTT. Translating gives CSVGQQNTEAFF.

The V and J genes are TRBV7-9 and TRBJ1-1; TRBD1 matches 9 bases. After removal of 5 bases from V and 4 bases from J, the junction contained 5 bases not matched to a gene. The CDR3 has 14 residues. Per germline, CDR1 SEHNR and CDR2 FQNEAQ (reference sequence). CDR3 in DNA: TGTGCCAGCAGCCTTCTGGGACAGGGCACTGAAGCTTTCTTT. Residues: CASSLLGQGTEAFF.

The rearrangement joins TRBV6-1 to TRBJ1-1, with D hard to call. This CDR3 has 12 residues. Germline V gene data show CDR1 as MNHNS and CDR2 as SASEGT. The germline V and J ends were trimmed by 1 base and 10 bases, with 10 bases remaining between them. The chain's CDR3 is CASSEVGRRAFF. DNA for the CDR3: TGTGCCAGCAGTGAAGTTGGCAGAAGAGCTTTCTTT.

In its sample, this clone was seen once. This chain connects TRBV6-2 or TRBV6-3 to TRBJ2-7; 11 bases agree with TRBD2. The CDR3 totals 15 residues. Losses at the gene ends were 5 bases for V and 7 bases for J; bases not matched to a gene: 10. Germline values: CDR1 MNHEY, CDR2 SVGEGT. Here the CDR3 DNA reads TGTGCCAGCAGTATCCTGACTAGCGGGATAGGTGAGCAGTACGTC. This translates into CASSILTSGIGEQYV.

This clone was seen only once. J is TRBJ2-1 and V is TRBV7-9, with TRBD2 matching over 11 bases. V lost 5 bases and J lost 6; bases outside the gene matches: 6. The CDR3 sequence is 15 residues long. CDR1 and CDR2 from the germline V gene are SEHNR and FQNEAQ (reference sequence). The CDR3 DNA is TGTGCCAGCAGCCCACTAGCGGGAGCAAGCAATGAGCAGTTCTTC. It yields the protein CASSPLAGASNEQFF.

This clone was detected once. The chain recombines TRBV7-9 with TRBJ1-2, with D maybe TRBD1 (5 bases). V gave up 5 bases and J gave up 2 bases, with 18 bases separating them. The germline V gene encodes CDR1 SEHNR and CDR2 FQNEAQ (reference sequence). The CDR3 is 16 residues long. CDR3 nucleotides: TGTGCCAGCAGCCACAGGTCCAGAAGTGAGAACTATGGCTACACCTTC. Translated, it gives CASSHRSRSENYGYTF.

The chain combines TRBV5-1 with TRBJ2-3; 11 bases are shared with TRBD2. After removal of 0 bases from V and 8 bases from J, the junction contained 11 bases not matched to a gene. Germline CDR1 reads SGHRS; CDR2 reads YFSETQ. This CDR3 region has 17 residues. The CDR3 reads CASSLAGSGRASGTQYF. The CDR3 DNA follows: TGCGCCAGCAGCTTGGCCGGTAGCGGGAGGGCCTCGGGTACGCAGTATTTT.

The CDR3 bases are TGTGCCAGCAGGGGGGGGCTATATGGCTACACCTTC. The encoded protein is CASRGGLYGYTF. The chain has TRBV9 and TRBJ1-2; D might be TRBD1 (6 bases). There are 12 residues in the CDR3. Germline lookup yields CDR1 SGDLS and CDR2 YYNGEE. V dropped 5 bases and J dropped 5 bases, with 10 bases sitting between them.

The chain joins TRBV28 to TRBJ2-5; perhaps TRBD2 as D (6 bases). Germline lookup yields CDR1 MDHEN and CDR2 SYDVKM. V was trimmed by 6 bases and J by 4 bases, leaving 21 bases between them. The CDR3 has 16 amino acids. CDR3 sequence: CASSRTVRERLETQYF. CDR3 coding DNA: TGTGCCAGCAGCCGTACCGTGCGGGAACGGTTAGAGACCCAGTACTTC.

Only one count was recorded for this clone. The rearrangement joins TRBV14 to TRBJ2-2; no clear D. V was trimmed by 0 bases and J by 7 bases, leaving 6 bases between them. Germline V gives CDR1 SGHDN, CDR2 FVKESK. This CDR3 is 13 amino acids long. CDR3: CASSQDPSGELFF. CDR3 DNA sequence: TGTGCCAGCAGCCAAGATCCTAGCGGGGAGCTGTTTTTT.

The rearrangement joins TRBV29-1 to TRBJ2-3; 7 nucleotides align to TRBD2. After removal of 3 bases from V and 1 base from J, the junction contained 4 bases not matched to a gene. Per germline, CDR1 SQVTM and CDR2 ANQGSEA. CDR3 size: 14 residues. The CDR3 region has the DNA TGCAGCGTTGAGTCGGGGGGAGGCACAGATACGCAGTATTTT. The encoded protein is CSVESGGGTDTQYF.

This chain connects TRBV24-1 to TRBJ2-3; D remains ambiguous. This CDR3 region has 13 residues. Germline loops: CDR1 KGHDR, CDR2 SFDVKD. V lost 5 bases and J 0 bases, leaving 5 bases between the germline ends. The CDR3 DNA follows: TGTGCCACCAGTGTGCGGAGCACAGATACGCAGTATTTT. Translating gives CATSVRSTDTQYF.

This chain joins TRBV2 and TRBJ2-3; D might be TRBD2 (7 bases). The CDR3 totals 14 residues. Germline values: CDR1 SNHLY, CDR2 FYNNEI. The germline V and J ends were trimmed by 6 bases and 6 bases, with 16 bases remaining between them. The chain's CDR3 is CASSREGGEDTQYF. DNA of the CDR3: TGTGCCAGCAGCCGCGAGGGGGGGGAGGATACGCAGTATTTT.

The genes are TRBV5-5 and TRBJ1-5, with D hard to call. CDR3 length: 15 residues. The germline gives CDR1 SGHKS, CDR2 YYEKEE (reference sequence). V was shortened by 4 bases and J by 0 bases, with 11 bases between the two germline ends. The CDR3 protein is CASSHGVYSNQPQHF. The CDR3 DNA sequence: TGTGCCAGCAGCCACGGGGTATATAGCAATCAGCCCCAGCATTTT.

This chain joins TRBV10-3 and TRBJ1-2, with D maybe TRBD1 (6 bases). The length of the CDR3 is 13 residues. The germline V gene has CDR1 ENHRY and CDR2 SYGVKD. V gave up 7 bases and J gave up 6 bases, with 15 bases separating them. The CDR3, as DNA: TGTGCCATCACCTACAGGGTGGAGGATGGCTACACCTTC. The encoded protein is CAITYRVEDGYTF.

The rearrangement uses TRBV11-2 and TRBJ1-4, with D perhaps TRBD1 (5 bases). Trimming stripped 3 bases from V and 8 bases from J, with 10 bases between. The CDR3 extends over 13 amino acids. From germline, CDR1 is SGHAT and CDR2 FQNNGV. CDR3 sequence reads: CASSLTEGEKLFF. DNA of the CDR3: TGTGCCAGCAGCTTGACGGAGGGGGAAAAACTGTTTTTT.

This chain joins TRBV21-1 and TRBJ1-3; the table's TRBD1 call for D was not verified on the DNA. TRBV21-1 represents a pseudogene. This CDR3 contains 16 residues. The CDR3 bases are TGTGCCAGCAGCTCTACGGACAGGGCGAACGGAAACACCATATATTTT. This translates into CASSSTDRANGNTIYF.

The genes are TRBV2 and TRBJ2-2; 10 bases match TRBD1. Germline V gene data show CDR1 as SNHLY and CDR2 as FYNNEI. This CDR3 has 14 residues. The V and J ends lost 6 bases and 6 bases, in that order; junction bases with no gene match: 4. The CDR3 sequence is CASRTGTGAGELFF. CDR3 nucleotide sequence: TGTGCCAGCAGAACCGGGACAGGGGCCGGGGAGCTGTTTTTT.

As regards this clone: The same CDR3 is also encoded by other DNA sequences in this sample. The CDR3 DNA reads as TGTGCCAGCAGCACCCTAGCGGGAGGTCGAGAGACCCAGTACTTC. Amino acid sequence: CASSTLAGGRETQYF. The chain recombines TRBV7-2 with TRBJ2-5; the match to TRBD2 covers 11 bases. V was pared by 5 bases and J by 4 bases, with 6 bases of the junction left unmatched. The CDR3 runs to 15 residues. Per the germline V gene, CDR1 is SGHTA and CDR2 is FQGNSA.

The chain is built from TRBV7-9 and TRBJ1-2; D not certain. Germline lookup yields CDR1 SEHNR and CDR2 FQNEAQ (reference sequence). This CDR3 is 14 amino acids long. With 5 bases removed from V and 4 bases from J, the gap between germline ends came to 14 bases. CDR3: CASSPRGVLYGYTF. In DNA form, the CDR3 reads TGTGCCAGCAGCCCCCGCGGGGTCCTCTATGGCTACACCTTC. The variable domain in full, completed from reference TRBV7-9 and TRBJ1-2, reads DTGVSQNPRHKITKRGQNVTFRCDPISEHNRLYWYRQTLGQGPEFLTYFQNEAQLEKSRLLSDRFSAERPKGSFSTLEIQRTEQGDSAMYLCASSPRGVLYGYTFGSGTRLTVV.

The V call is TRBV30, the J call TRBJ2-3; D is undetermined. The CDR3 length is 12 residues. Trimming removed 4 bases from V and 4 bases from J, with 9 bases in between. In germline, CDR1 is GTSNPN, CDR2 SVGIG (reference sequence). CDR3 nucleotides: TGTGCCTGGACCAGGTTCCCAGATACGCAGTATTTT. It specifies CAWTRFPDTQYF.